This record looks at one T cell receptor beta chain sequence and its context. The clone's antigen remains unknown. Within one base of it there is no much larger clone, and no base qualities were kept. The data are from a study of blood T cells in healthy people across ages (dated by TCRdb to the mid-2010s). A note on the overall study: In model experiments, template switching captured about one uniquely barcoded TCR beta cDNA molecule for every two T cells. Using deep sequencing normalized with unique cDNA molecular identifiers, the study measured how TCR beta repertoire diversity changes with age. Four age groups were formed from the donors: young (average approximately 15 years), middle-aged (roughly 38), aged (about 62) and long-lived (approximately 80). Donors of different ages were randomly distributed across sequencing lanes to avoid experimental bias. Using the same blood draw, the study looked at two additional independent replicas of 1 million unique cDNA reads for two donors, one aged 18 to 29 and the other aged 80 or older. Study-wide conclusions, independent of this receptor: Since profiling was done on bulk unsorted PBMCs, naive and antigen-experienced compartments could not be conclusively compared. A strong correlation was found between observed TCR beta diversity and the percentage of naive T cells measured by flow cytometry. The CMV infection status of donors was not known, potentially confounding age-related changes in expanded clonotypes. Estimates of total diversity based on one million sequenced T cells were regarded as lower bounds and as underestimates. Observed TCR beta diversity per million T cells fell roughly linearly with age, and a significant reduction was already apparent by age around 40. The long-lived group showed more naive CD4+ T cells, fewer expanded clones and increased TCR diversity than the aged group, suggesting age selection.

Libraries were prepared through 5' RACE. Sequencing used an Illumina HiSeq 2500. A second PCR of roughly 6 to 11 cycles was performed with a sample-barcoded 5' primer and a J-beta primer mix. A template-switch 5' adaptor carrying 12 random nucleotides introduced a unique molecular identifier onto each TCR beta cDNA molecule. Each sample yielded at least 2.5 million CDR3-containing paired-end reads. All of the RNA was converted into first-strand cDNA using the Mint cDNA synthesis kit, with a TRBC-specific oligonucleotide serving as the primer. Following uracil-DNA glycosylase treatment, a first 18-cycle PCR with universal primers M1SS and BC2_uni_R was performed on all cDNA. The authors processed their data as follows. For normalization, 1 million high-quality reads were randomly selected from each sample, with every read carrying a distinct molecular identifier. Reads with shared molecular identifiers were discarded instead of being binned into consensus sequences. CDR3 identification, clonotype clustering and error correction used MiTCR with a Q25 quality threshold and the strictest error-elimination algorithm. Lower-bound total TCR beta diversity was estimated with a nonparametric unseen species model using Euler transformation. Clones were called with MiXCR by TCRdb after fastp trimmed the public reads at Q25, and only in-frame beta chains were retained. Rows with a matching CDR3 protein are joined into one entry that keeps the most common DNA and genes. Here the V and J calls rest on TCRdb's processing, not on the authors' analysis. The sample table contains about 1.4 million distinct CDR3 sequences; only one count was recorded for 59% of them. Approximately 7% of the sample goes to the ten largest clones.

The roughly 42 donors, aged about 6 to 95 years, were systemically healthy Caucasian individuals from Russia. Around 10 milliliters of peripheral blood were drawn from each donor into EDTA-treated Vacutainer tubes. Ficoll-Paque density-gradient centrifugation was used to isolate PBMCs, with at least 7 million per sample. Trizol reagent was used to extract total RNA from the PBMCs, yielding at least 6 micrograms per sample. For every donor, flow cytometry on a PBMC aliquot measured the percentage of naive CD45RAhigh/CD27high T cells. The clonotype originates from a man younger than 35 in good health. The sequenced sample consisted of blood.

The CDR3 sequence is CASSFGGLVTDTQYF. The nucleotide sequence reads as follows: TGTGCCAGCAGTTTTGGGGGGCTTGTGACAGATACGCAGTATTTT. The sequence joins TRBV27 to TRBJ2-3; the D gene is perhaps TRBD1 or TRBD2, each of them matching over 6 bases. Based on the germline V gene (reference sequence), the CDR1 and CDR2 sequences are MNHEY and SMNVEV. From cysteine to phenylalanine, the CDR3 is 15 amino acids long. The only DNA kept is the CDR3, 45 bases in frame from the first base. Trimming costs V 3 bases and J 3 bases, and their ends lie 13 bases apart.